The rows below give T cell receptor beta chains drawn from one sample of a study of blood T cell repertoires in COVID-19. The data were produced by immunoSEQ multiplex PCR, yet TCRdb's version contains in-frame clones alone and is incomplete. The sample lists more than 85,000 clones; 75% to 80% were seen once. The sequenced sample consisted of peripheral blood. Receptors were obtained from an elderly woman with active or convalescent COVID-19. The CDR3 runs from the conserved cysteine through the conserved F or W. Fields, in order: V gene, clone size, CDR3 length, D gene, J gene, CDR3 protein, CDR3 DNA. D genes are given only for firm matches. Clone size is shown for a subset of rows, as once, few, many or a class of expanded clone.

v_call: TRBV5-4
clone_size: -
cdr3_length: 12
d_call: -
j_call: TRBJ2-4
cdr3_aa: CASSFTPEIQYF
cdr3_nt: TGTGCCAGCAGCTTCACCCCGGAGATTCAGTACTTC

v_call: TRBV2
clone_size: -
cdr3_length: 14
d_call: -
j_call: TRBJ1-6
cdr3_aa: CASSGPGGDSPLHF
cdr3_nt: TGTGCCAGCAGTGGTCCTGGGGGCGATTCACCCCTCCACTTT

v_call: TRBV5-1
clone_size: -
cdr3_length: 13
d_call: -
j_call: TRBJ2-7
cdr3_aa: CASSNQGSTEQYF
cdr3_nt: TGCGCCAGCAGCAATCAGGGTTCTACCGAGCAGTACTTC

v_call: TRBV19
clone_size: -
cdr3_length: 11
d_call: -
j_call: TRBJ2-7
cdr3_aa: CASGGLREQYF
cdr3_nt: TGTGCCAGTGGAGGGCTCAGGGAGCAGTACTTC

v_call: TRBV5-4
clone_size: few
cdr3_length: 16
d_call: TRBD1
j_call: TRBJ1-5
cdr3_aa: CASSSQGQGSNQPQHF
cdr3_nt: TGTGCCAGCAGCTCGCAAGGACAGGGTAGCAATCAGCCCCAGCATTTT

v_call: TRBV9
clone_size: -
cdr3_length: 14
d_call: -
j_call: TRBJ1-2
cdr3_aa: CASSVVGAPYGYTF
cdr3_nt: TGTGCCAGCAGCGTAGTGGGGGCCCCCTATGGCTACACCTTC

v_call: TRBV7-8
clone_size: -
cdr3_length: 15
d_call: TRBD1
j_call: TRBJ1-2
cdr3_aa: CASSLFSGGSYGYTF
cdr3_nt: TGTGCCAGCAGCTTATTCTCAGGGGGATCCTATGGCTACACCTTC

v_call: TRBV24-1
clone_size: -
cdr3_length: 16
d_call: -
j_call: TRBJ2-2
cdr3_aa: CATSDLRAGETGELFF
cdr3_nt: TGTGCCACCAGTGATTTGAGGGCAGGGGAAACCGGGGAGCTGTTTTTT

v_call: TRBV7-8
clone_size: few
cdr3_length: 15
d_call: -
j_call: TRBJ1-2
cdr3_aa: CASSLGGQGGYGYTF
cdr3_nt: TGTGCCAGCAGCTTAGGAGGGCAAGGAGGTTATGGCTACACCTTC

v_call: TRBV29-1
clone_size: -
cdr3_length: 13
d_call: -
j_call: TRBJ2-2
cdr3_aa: CSVKKEGTGELFF
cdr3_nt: TGCAGCGTTAAAAAGGAGGGTACCGGGGAGCTGTTTTTT

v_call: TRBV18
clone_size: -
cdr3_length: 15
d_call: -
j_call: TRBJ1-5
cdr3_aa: CASSPAPAGHQPQHF
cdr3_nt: TGTGCCAGCTCACCGGCCCCCGCGGGTCATCAGCCCCAGCATTTT

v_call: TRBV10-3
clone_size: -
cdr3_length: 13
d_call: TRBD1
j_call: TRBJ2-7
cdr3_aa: CAINRDRGDEQYF
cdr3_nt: TGTGCCATCAACCGGGACAGGGGTGACGAGCAGTACTTC

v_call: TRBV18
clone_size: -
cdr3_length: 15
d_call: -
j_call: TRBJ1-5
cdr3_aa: CASSPSTGGNQPQHF
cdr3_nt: TGTGCCAGCTCACCAAGTACAGGAGGCAATCAGCCCCAGCATTTT

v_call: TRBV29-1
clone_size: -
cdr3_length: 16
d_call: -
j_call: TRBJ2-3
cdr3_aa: CSVVRPDSSSTDTQYF
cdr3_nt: TGCAGCGTTGTTCGGCCAGACAGCTCTAGCACAGATACGCAGTATTTT

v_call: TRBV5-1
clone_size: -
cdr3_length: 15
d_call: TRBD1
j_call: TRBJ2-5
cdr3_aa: CASSLGQGWRETQYF
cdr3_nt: TGCGCCAGCAGCTTGGGACAGGGATGGCGAGAGACCCAGTACTTC

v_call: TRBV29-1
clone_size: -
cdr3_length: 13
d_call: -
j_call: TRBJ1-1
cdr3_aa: CSARGGGNTEAFF
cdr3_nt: TGCAGCGCCCGAGGGGGGGGGAACACTGAAGCTTTCTTT

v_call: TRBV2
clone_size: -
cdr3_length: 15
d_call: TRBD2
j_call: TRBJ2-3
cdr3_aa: CASQLLAGRTDTQYF
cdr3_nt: TGTGCCAGCCAACTTCTAGCGGGAAGGACAGATACGCAGTATTTT

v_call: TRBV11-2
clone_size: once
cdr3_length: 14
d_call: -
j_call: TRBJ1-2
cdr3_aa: CASSPAVGGYGYTF
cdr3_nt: TGTGCCAGCAGCCCGGCGGTGGGGGGCTATGGCTACACCTTC

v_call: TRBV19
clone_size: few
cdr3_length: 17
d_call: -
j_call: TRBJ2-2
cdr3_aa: CASRGTRTDLNTGELFF
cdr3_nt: TGTGCCAGTAGAGGAACCAGGACAGACCTTAACACCGGGGAGCTGTTTTTT

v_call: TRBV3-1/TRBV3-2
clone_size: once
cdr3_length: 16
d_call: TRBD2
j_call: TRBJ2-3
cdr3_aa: CASSQGVAGLTDTQYF
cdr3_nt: TGTGCCAGCAGCCAAGGGGTAGCGGGACTCACAGATACGCAGTATTTT

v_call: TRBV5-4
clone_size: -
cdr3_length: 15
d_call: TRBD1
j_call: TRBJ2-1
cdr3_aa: CASSGDRIPFREQFF
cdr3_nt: TGTGCCAGCAGCGGGGACAGGATCCCCTTCCGGGAGCAGTTCTTC

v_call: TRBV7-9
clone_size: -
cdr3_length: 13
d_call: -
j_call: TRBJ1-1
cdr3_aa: CASSPIRVTEAFF
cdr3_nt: TGTGCCAGCAGCCCGATCCGGGTCACTGAAGCTTTCTTT

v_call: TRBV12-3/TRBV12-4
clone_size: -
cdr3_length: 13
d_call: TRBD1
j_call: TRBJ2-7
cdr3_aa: CASNRGRGYEQYF
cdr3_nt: TGTGCCAGCAACAGGGGCAGGGGCTACGAGCAGTACTTC

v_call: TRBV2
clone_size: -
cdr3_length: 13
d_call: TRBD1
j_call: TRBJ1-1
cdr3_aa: CASSGQGNTEAFF
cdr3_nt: TGTGCCAGCAGTGGACAGGGAAACACTGAAGCTTTCTTT

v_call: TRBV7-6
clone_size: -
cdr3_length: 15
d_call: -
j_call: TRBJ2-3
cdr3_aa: CASSRAAGPTDTQYF
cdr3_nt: TGTGCCAGCAGCCGCGCAGCGGGTCCCACAGATACGCAGTATTTT

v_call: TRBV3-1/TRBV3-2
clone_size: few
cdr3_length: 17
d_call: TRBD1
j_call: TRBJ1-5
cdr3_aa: CASSQAYPGTGNQPQHF
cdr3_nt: TGTGCCAGCAGCCAAGCGTACCCCGGGACAGGCAATCAGCCCCAGCATTTT

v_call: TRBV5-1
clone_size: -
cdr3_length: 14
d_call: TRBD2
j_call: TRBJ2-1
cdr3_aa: CASSSASGYNEQFF
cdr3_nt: TGCGCCAGCAGCTCAGCTAGCGGATACAATGAGCAGTTCTTC

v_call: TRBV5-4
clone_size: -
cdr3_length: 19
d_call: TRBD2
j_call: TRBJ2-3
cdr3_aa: CASSFGRLGLAGYTDTQYF
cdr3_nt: TGTGCCAGCAGCTTTGGGCGGCTGGGACTAGCGGGATACACAGATACGCAGTATTTT

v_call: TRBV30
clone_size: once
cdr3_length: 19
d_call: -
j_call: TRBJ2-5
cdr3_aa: CAWSVERRYPRRHGGTQYF
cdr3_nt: TGTGCCTGGAGTGTCGAGCGGAGATACCCGAGGCGGCACGGGGGGACCCAGTACTTC

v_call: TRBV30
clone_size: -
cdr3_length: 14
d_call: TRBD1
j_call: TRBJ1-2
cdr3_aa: CARSPDRGSIGYTF
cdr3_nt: TGTGCTCGGAGCCCGGACAGGGGGTCGATAGGCTACACCTTC

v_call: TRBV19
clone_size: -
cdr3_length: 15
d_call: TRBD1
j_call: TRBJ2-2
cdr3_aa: CASKDRVGYTGELFF
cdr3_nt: TGTGCCTCAAAGGACAGGGTCGGGTACACCGGGGAGCTGTTTTTT

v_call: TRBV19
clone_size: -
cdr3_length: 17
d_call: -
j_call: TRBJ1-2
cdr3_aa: CASSIEGGYHTVYGYTF
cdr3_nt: TGTGCCAGTAGTATAGAGGGGGGATATCACACCGTCTATGGCTACACCTTC

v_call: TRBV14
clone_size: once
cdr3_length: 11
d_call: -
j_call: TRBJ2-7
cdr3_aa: CASSQFLEQYF
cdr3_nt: TGTGCCAGCAGCCAGTTCCTCGAGCAGTACTTC

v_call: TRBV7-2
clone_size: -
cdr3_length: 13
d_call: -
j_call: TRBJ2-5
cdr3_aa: CASSLVARETQYF
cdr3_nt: TGTGCCAGCAGCTTAGTAGCGCGGGAGACCCAGTACTTC

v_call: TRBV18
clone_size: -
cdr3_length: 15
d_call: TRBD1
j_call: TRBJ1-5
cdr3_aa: CASSLGTGLYQPQHF
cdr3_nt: TGTGCCAGCTCACTGGGGACAGGCCTATACCAGCCCCAGCATTTT

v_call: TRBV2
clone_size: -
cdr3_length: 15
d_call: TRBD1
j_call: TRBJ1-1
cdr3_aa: CASSRDRGLNTEAFF
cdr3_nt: TGTGCCAGCAGCCGGGACAGGGGGCTGAACACTGAAGCTTTCTTT

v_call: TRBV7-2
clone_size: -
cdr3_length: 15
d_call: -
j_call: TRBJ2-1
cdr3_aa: CASSAAGAIYNEQFF
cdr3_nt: TGTGCCAGCAGCGCCGCGGGCGCGATTTACAATGAGCAGTTCTTC

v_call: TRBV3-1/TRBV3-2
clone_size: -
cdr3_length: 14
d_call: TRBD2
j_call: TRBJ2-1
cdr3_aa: CASSQMKLAGEKFF
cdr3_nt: TGTGCCAGCAGCCAAATGAAACTAGCGGGAGAGAAGTTCTTC

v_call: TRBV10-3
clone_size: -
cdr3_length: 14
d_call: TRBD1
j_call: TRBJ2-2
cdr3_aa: CTMGRQGDTGELFF
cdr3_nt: TGTACCATGGGTCGACAGGGGGACACCGGGGAGCTGTTTTTT

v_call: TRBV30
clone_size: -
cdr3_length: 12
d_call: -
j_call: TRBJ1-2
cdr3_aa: CAWSPVTGGYTF
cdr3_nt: TGTGCCTGGAGTCCAGTTACAGGTGGCTACACCTTC

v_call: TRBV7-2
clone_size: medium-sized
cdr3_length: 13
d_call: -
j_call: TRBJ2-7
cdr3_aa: CASSARDSYEQYF
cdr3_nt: TGTGCCAGCAGCGCGCGGGACAGCTACGAGCAGTACTTC

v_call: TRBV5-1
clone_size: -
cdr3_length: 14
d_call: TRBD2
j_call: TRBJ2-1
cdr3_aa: CASSWTSGSYEQFF
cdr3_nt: TGCGCCAGCAGCTGGACTAGCGGGAGTTATGAGCAGTTCTTC

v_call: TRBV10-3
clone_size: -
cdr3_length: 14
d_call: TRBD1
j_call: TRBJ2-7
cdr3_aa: CAISEGQGVDEQYF
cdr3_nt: TGTGCCATCAGTGAGGGACAGGGGGTCGACGAGCAGTACTTC

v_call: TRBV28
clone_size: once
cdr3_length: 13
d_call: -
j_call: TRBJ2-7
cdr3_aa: CASRLTGPHEQYF
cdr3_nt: TGTGCCAGCAGACTTACAGGGCCCCACGAGCAGTACTTC

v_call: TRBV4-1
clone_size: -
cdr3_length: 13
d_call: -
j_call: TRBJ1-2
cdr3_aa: CASSHVGRGGYTF
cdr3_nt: TGCGCCAGCAGCCATGTAGGAAGGGGTGGCTACACCTTC

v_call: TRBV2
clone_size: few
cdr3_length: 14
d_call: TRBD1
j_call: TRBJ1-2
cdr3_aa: CASRDRDVFYGYTF
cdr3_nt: TGTGCCAGCAGGGACAGGGACGTTTTCTATGGCTACACCTTC

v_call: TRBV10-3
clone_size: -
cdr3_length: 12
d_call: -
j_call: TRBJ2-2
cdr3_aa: CATTLAPGELFF
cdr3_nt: TGTGCCACAACACTAGCCCCCGGGGAGCTGTTTTTT

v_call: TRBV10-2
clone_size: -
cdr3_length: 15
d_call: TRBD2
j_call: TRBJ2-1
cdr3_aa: CASGSLTSGRTEQFF
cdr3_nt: TGCGCCAGCGGATCCCTCACTAGCGGGAGAACTGAGCAGTTCTTC

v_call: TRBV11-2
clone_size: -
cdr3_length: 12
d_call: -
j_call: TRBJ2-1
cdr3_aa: CASSLERREQFF
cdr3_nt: TGTGCCAGCAGCTTAGAAAGGCGGGAGCAGTTCTTC

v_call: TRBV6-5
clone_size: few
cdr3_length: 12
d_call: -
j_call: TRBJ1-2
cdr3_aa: CASRTNREGYTF
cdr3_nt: TGTGCCAGCAGGACAAACAGGGAGGGCTACACCTTC